This T cell receptor beta chain was profiled in a study of cytomegalovirus exposure and HLA in healthy donors. Study-level points and caveats: Sequencing depth roughly uniform across donors was assumed in presence/absence analyses. Immune exposure data for these donors was limited to CMV serostatus. Several of the most significant clusters appeared, in a later analysis, to be linked to common viral pathogens.

Researchers ran the PCR with 60 Vbeta and 13 Jbeta primers. Assay used: immunoSEQ multiplex PCR; TCRdb lists only in-frame clones, some missing. The table includes around 170,000 clones, around 80% detected once. As for this clone: Antigen: not known.

The CDR3 has 13 residues. With V trimmed by 3 bases and J by 5 bases, 1 base remained unmatched. The germline V gene has CDR1 KGHSH and CDR2 LQKENI. The sequence derives from a girl aged 5-17 years in good health and CMV-seropositive. The chain employs TRBV18 and TRBJ1-1, with 9 bases matching TRBD1. The sample comprised PBMCs. The CDR3 coding sequence is TGTGCCAGCTCACCCGACAGGGGGACTGAAGCTTTCTTT. Its protein product is CASSPDRGTEAFF.